Listed below are T cell receptor beta chains from one sample, sequenced in a study of PD-1 blockade in mismatch repair-deficient tumors. These receptors are not linked to any known antigen. Using immunoSEQ multiplex PCR, the repertoire was profiled, and TCRdb retains in-frame clones only, with some absent. The repertoire holds around 13,000 clones, with 86% as singletons. The sequencing here drew on cells cultured in vitro, taken from a patient treated with pembrolizumab. The receptors derive from an adult with mismatch repair-deficient cancer. Both conserved end residues are part of each CDR3. The D gene is left open where the match is weak. The size field is filled for only some rows; it gives once, few, many or a size class.

clone size,V gene,J gene,D gene,CDR3 DNA,CDR3 protein
-,TRBV20-1,TRBJ2-5,-,TGCAGTGGGCATCTGGGAGTCCAGTACTTC,CSGHLGVQYF
-,TRBV4-1,TRBJ2-7,TRBD2,TGCGCCAGCAGCCAAGAAGGCGGGAGTGGAGGACACGAGCAGTACTTC,CASSQEGGSGGHEQYF
-,TRBV29-1,TRBJ2-1,TRBD2,TGCAGCGCCCTGTATAGCGGGAGTCTTAGTGAGCAGTTCTTC,CSALYSGSLSEQFF
-,TRBV7-3,TRBJ2-2,-,TGTGCCAGCAGCAAAGGCGGCAGCGAGAACACCGGGGAGCTGTTTTTT,CASSKGGSENTGELFF
-,TRBV5-1,TRBJ1-3,-,TGCGCCAGCAGCGAGACCTCCTCTGGAAACACCATATATTTT,CASSETSSGNTIYF
-,TRBV2,TRBJ1-2,-,TGTGCCAGCTTTCAGGTTTACTATGGCTACACCTTC,CASFQVYYGYTF
-,TRBV4-2,TRBJ2-7,-,TGTGCCAGCAGCCATTCGACGGGAGAACAGGAATACGAGCAGTACTTC,CASSHSTGEQEYEQYF
-,TRBV7-3,TRBJ2-3,-,TGTGCCAGCAGCTTGCAGGGGTCTTACACAGATACGCAGTATTTT,CASSLQGSYTDTQYF
-,TRBV10-1,TRBJ2-3,-,TGCGCCAGCAGTGACGGGTCAGATACGCAGTATTTT,CASSDGSDTQYF
once,TRBV9,TRBJ2-1,TRBD2,TGTGCCAGCAGCATCGGGACTAGCGCGCACAATGAGCAGTTCTTC,CASSIGTSAHNEQFF
-,TRBV19,TRBJ2-1,-,TGTGCCAGTACGGGCGGCGGGGTCTACAATGAGCAGTTCTTC,CASTGGGVYNEQFF
-,TRBV7-3,TRBJ2-1,-,TGTGCCAGCAGCTTAGAGAGCGGATCCCCGCGGTTCTTC,CASSLESGSPRFF
-,TRBV27,TRBJ2-6,TRBD1,TGTGCCAGCAGACAGGGGGTCGGTGGGGCCAACGTCCTGACTTTC,CASRQGVGGANVLTF
-,TRBV7-2,TRBJ1-5,-,TGTGCCAGCAGCTTAGCTGGCGTACAAGTCAATCAGCCCCAGCATTTT,CASSLAGVQVNQPQHF
-,TRBV27,TRBJ2-2,TRBD2,TGTGCCAGCAGTTTGGCTAGCGGGAGTCGGTCCGGGGAGCTGTTTTTT,CASSLASGSRSGELFF
-,TRBV6-1,TRBJ1-2,-,TGTGCCAGCAGTGAGGTATCGGGGATGGGCTATGGCTACACCTTC,CASSEVSGMGYGYTF
-,TRBV27,TRBJ1-1,-,TGTGCCAGCAGTACCCTTGGAGGGTCCTACATGAACACTGAAGCTTTCTTT,CASSTLGGSYMNTEAFF
-,TRBV28,TRBJ1-2,-,TGTGCCAGCAGTACCCCGTTGGGGGGTGGCTACACCTTC,CASSTPLGGGYTF